These 23 T cell receptor beta chains share one sample of origin, sequenced in a study of response to subunit inactivated influenza vaccine. TCRdb re-analysed the RT-PCR reads in MiXCR, keeping a single row per CDR3 protein. The sample has approximately 290,000 distinct CDR3 sequences, about 20% seen once. The specimen comprised PBMCs from blood, sampled less than 22 months after vaccination. The source of these receptors is a man between 50 and 70 years old who received an inactivated influenza vaccine.

This clonotype has more than one count but fewer than ten. V is TRBV4-3 and J is TRBJ1-1; 8 nucleotides agree with TRBD1. Trimming removed 4 bases from V and 5 bases from J; junction bases left unmatched: 12. Germline V gene lookup returns CDR1 LGHNA and CDR2 YSLEER. The CDR3 sequence is 16 residues long. CDR3 DNA sequence: TGCGCCAGCAGCCCGGAGGTCGGACAGGGATATACTGAAGCTTTCTTT. Its protein is CASSPEVGQGYTEAFF.

This sequence joins TRBV29-1 and TRBJ1-2; D might be TRBD1 (6 bases). CDR1 SQVTM and CDR2 ANQGSEA come from the germline V gene. The V end lost 4 bases, the J end lost 4 bases, and 13 bases lay between the germline ends. This CDR3 contains 13 residues. The CDR3 sequence is CSVGDSGVYGYTF. The CDR3 nucleotides are TGCAGCGTTGGAGACTCAGGGGTCTATGGCTACACCTTC. The variable domain in full, completed from reference TRBV29-1 and TRBJ1-2, reads SAVISQKPSRDICQRGTSLTIQCQVDSQVTMMFWYRQQPGQSLTLIATANQGSEATYESGFVIDKFPISRPNLTFSTLTVSNMSPEDSSIYLCSVGDSGVYGYTFGSGTRLTVV.

The chain employs TRBV20-1 and TRBJ1-2; D gene unclear. This CDR3 contains 10 residues. Trimming took off 3 bases at V and 6 bases at J, with 5 bases between the two ends. Per germline, CDR1 DFQATT and CDR2 SNEGSKA (reference sequence). The CDR3 nucleotides read TGCAGTGCTAGGTTGGATGGCTACACCTTC. It translates to CSARLDGYTF.

There are a few counts of this clonotype. This chain joins TRBV28 and TRBJ1-1; no reliable D call. The germline V gene encodes CDR1 MDHEN and CDR2 SYDVKM. Trimming cost V 1 base and J 5 bases, with 11 bases left between them. The CDR3 runs to 14 residues. The CDR3 loop reads CASSLFQETTEAFF. CDR3 DNA: TGTGCCAGCAGTTTATTTCAAGAGACAACTGAAGCTTTCTTT.

The gene calls are TRBV29-1 and TRBJ1-2; maybe TRBD1 (6 bases). The CDR3 has 12 amino acids. Germline V gives CDR1 SQVTM, CDR2 ANQGSEA. V lost 5 bases and J lost 7, with 14 bases in between. Written as DNA, the CDR3 is TGCAGCGTTAACACAGGGTTCTCTGGCTACACCTTC. Its translation is CSVNTGFSGYTF. The full variable domain, its missing parts supplied by reference TRBV29-1 and TRBJ1-2, is SAVISQKPSRDICQRGTSLTIQCQVDSQVTMMFWYRQQPGQSLTLIATANQGSEATYESGFVIDKFPISRPNLTFSTLTVSNMSPEDSSIYLCSVNTGFSGYTFGSGTRLTVV.

This chain uses TRBV5-1 with TRBJ1-4, with a tentative D call TRBD1 (6 bases). CDR1 and CDR2 from the germline V gene are SGHRS and YFSETQ. There are 16 residues in the CDR3. V lost 4 bases to trimming and J lost 12 bases, with 25 bases between them. Here the CDR3 reads CASSQSRDIRVAELFF. The DNA of the CDR3 is TGCGCCAGCAGCCAGTCCCGGGACATTCGGGTGGCTGAACTGTTTTTT.

This clonotype was seen just once. This chain uses TRBV6-2 or TRBV6-3 with TRBJ2-1; weak D call: TRBD1 (6 bases). The CDR3 covers 12 residues. Trimming left V 8 bases short and J 6 bases short, with 11 bases between. Germline V gene data show CDR1 as MNHEY and CDR2 as SVGEGT. CDR3: CASGQTGNEQFF. Written as DNA, the CDR3 is TGTGCCAGCGGCCAGACAGGCAATGAGCAGTTCTTC.

There are many counts of this clonotype. The V gene is TRBV29-1, the J gene TRBJ1-4, with a possible D match to TRBD1 (6 bases). The CDR3 is 11 amino acids. Between the trimmed V and J ends, which lost 7 bases and 8 bases, there was a span of 11 bases. Germline CDR1 reads SQVTM; CDR2 reads ANQGSEA. The CDR3 is CSGGGSEKLFF. DNA of the CDR3: TGCAGCGGAGGGGGGAGCGAAAAACTGTTTTTT.

The chain's CDR3 is CASRFLGGPSGNEQFF. Written as DNA, the CDR3 is TGTGCCAGCAGGTTTTTGGGGGGGCCTTCTGGGAATGAGCAGTTCTTC. The V and J genes are TRBV12-3 or TRBV12-4 and TRBJ2-1; D is possibly TRBD2 (7 bases). The length of the CDR3 is 16 residues. V lost 6 bases and J lost 7, with 22 bases in between.

This CDR3 is CSVGSNSYEQYF. For the CDR3, the DNA is TGCAGCGTCGGATCTAATTCCTACGAGCAGTACTTC. This chain links TRBV29-1 with TRBJ2-7, with D uncertain. This CDR3 is built from 12 residues. With 6 bases removed from V and 1 base from J, the gap between germline ends came to 10 bases. In germline, CDR1 is SQVTM, CDR2 ANQGSEA.

The chain employs TRBV28 and TRBJ1-4; no clear D. The germline V gene encodes CDR1 MDHEN and CDR2 SYDVKM. There are 14 residues in the CDR3. V lost 7 bases and J lost 1, with 10 bases in between. The DNA of the CDR3 is TGTGCCAGCAAGGGTTGGCAAACTAATGAAAAACTGTTTTTT. Its protein product is CASKGWQTNEKLFF.

This clonotype was counted ten times or more. This chain connects TRBV12-3 or TRBV12-4 to TRBJ1-2; D is unclear. V lost 6 bases and J lost 4, with 21 bases in between. CDR3 length: 16 residues. The CDR3 reads CASSPRGPLTLYGYTF. The CDR3 DNA sequence: TGTGCCAGCAGCCCTCGTGGGCCACTCACTCTCTATGGCTACACCTTC.

The genes are TRBV14 and TRBJ2-5, with unresolved D. Germline V gene sequence: CDR1 SGHDN, CDR2 FVKESK. The CDR3 extends over 13 amino acids. Trimming cost V 1 base and J 6 bases, with 9 bases left between them. As DNA, the CDR3 is TGTGCCAGCAGCCAAGCAGGCGCGAAGACCCAGTACTTC. Its translation: CASSQAGAKTQYF.

This clonotype appeared many times. In DNA, the CDR3 is TGTGCCAGCAGTGCCGGGACAGTTAATGAAAAACTGTTTTTT. Translated, it gives CASSAGTVNEKLFF. This sequence joins TRBV12-3 or TRBV12-4 and TRBJ1-4; the match to TRBD1 covers 7 bases. The CDR3 sequence is 14 residues long. V shed 5 bases and J 4 bases; nucleotides not matched to a gene: 4.

This clonotype was observed many times. The rearrangement joins TRBV4-3 to TRBJ1-6; D unresolved. V was clipped by 1 base and J by 4 bases, with 11 bases between them. CDR1 and CDR2 from the germline V gene are LGHNA and YSLEER. The CDR3 covers 16 residues. CDR3 coding DNA: TGCGCCAGCAGCCAAGTTCTATTGGCATATAATTCACCCCTCCACTTT. It codes for CASSQVLLAYNSPLHF.

This clonotype was counted a few times. V usage is TRBV3-1 and J usage is TRBJ2-4; tentatively, D is TRBD2 (7 bases). The V end lost 0 bases, the J end lost 2 bases, and 11 bases lay between the germline ends. The CDR3 sequence is 16 residues long. The germline gives CDR1 LGHDT, CDR2 YNNKEL (reference sequence). As DNA, the CDR3 is TGTGCCAGCAGCCAAGAGAGGGGGGGAACCAAAAACATTCAGTACTTC. Translation: CASSQERGGTKNIQYF. The full variable domain, rest sourced from reference TRBV3-1 and TRBJ2-4, is DTAVSQTPKYLVTQMGNDKSIKCEQNLGHDTMYWYKQDSKKFLKIMFSYNNKELIINETVPNRFSPKSPDKAHLNLHINSLELGDSAVYFCASSQERGGTKNIQYFGAGTRLSVL.

This clonotype was counted between two and nine times. This chain links TRBV7-2 with TRBJ1-1, with D hard to call. V was pared by 4 bases and J by 2 bases, with 8 bases between. This CDR3 spans 13 amino acids. Germline V lookup: CDR1 SGHTA, CDR2 FQGNSA. For the CDR3, the DNA is TGTGCCAGCAGCTCGACAATAAACACTGAAGCTTTCTTT. It yields the protein CASSSTINTEAFF. The entire variable domain, with the rest obtained from reference TRBV7-2 and TRBJ1-1, is as follows: GAGVSQSPSNKVTEKGKDVELRCDPISGHTALYWYRQSLGQGLEFLIYFQGNSAPDKSGLPSDRFSAERTGGSVSTLTIQRTQQEDSAVYLCASSSTINTEAFFGQGTRLTVV.

J is TRBJ2-7 and V is TRBV5-5; tentatively, D is TRBD1 (5 bases). The V gene lost 2 bases and the J gene lost 7 bases, with 13 bases spanning the gap. From germline, CDR1 is SGHKS and CDR2 YYEKEE (reference sequence). The CDR3 contains 13 residues. CDR3 nucleotides: TGTGCCAGCAGCTTTAGTTTAGGGGATGAGCAGTACTTC. This gives the protein CASSFSLGDEQYF.

The sample holds a few counts of this clonotype. V gene TRBV10-3 combines with J gene TRBJ2-2; 7 nucleotides line up with TRBD1. V trimming: 10 bases; J trimming: 1 base; junction bases outside the gene matches: 6. CDR3 length: 14 amino acids. CDR1 and CDR2 from the germline V gene are ENHRY and SYGVKD. The CDR3 DNA reads TGTGCCAGCAGCCGGGACAGGAACACCGGGGAGCTGTTTTTT. Translation gives CASSRDRNTGELFF.

The table lists this clonotype with a few counts. This chain joins TRBV5-1 and TRBJ1-1; TRBD1 might be the D (6 bases). Germline-derived CDR1 and CDR2 are SGHRS and YFSETQ. V was trimmed by 6 bases and J by 1 base, leaving 13 bases between them. The CDR3 sequence is 14 residues long. The CDR3 sequence is CASKTGPPNTEAFF. Written as DNA, the CDR3 is TGCGCCAGCAAGACAGGTCCCCCGAACACTGAAGCTTTCTTT.

The chain uses TRBV14 and TRBJ1-4; TRBD1 is a possible D gene (5 bases). This CDR3 region has 15 residues. The V gene's germline CDR1 is SGHDN and CDR2 FVKESK. V was trimmed by 4 bases and J by 0 bases, leaving 9 bases between them. The CDR3 reads CASSPRVATNEKLFF. The CDR3 coding sequence is TGTGCCAGCAGCCCCAGGGTTGCAACTAATGAAAAACTGTTTTTT. The full variable domain, with the rest looked up from reference TRBV14 and TRBJ1-4, is EAGVTQFPSHSVIEKGQTVTLRCDPISGHDNLYWYRRVMGKEIKFLLHFVKESKQDESGMPNNRFLAERTGGTYSTLKVQPAELEDSGVYFCASSPRVATNEKLFFGSGTQLSVL.

The rearrangement joins TRBV20-1 to TRBJ2-7, with D perhaps matching TRBD1 or TRBD2 (5 bases each). Germline lookup yields CDR1 DFQATT and CDR2 SNEGSKA (reference sequence). Trimming shortened V by 2 bases and J by 3 bases, and 20 bases separated the two germline ends. The CDR3 consists of 16 residues. CDR3 in amino acids: CSARPLPGTIDYEQYF. The CDR3 DNA is TGCAGTGCTAGACCTCTTCCCGGGACGATAGACTACGAGCAGTACTTC.

This clonotype was detected only a few times. The chain employs TRBV25-1 and TRBJ2-2, with D uncertain. The length of the CDR3 is 15 residues. Germline V gene sequence: CDR1 MGHDK, CDR2 SYGVNS. The V gene lost 2 bases and the J gene lost 1 base, with 8 bases spanning the gap. CDR3 loop: CASSEVTRNTGELFF. As DNA, the CDR3 is TGTGCCAGCAGTGAAGTGACAAGGAACACCGGGGAGCTGTTTTTT.